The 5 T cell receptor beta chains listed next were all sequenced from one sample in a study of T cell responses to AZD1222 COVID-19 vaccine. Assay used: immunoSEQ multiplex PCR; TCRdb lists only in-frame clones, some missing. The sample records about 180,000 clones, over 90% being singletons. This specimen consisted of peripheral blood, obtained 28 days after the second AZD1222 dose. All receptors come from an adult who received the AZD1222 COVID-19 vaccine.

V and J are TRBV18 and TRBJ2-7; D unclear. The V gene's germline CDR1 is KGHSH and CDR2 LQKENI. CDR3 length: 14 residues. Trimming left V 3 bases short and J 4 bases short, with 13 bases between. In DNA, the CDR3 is TGTGCCAGCTCACCTCCGACCAGTTCTTACGAGCAGTACTTC. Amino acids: CASSPPTSSYEQYF.

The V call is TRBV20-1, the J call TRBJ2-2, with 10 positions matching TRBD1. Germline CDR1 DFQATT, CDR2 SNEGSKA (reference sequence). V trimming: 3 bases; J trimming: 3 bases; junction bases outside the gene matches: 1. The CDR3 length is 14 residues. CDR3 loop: CSASGQGDTGELFF. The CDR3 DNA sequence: TGCAGTGCTAGTGGACAGGGGGACACCGGGGAGCTGTTTTTT.

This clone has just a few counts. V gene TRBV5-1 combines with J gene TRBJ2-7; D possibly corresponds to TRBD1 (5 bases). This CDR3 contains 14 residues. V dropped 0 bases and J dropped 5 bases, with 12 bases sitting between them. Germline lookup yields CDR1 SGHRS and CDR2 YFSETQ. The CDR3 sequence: CASSLAAGINEQYF. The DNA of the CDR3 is TGCGCCAGCAGCTTGGCGGCAGGGATTAACGAGCAGTACTTC.

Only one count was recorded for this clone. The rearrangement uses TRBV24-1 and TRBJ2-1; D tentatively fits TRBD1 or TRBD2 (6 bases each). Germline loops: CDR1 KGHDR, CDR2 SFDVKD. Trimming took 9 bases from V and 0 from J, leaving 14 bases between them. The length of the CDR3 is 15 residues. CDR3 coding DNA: TGTGCCACCGCGGAGGGGGGTTACTCCTACAATGAGCAGTTCTTC. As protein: CATAEGGYSYNEQFF.

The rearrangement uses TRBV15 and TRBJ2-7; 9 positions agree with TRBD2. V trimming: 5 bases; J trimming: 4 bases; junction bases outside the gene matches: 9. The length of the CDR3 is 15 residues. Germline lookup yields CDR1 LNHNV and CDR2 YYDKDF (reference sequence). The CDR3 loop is CATSGRLAVAYEQYF. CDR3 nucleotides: TGTGCCACCAGCGGCCGACTAGCGGTCGCTTACGAGCAGTACTTC.